The 31 T cell receptor beta chains below all came from one sample that was sequenced in a study of neurological immune-mediated disorders. Each CDR3 protein gets one entry after TCRdb re-called the 5' RACE reads with MiXCR. Here the sample spans 20,000 to 30,000 distinct CDR3 sequences, less than 2.5% being singletons. What was sequenced was PBMCs. The receptors stem from a woman between 50 and 59 years old with multiple sclerosis.

This clonotype has just a few counts. V and J are TRBV7-3 and TRBJ2-1, with D possibly matching TRBD2 (6 bases). Germline V gene lookup returns CDR1 SGHTA and CDR2 FQGTGA. With 0 bases removed from V and 6 bases from J, the gap between germline ends came to 12 bases. The CDR3 sequence is 15 residues long. Written as DNA, the CDR3 is TGTGCCAGCAGCTTAACGCAACTAGCTATCAATGAGCAGTTCTTC. Its translation: CASSLTQLAINEQFF.

This clonotype was counted at least ten times. J is TRBJ1-1 and V is TRBV12-3 or TRBV12-4; D unresolved. V shed 6 bases and J shed 0 bases, with 14 bases lying between them. This CDR3 has 15 residues. The CDR3 loop is CASSPLRGLNTEAFF. CDR3 DNA: TGTGCCAGCAGCCCCCTGCGCGGCCTGAACACTGAAGCTTTCTTT.

This clonotype came up many times. The V call is TRBV7-6, the J call TRBJ2-3, with 14 positions matching TRBD2. Trimming removed 2 bases from V and 4 bases from J; junction bases left unmatched: 14. The germline CDR1 and CDR2 sequences are SGHVS and FNYEAQ. The CDR3 is 20 amino acids. This chain's CDR3 is CASSLLTGTSGGPSADTQYF. DNA of the CDR3: TGTGCCAGCAGCTTACTGACCGGGACTAGCGGGGGCCCCAGCGCAGATACGCAGTATTTT. Complete variable domain (other parts from reference TRBV7-6 and TRBJ2-3): GAGVSQSPRYKVTKRGQDVALRCDPISGHVSLYWYRQALGQGPEFLTYFNYEAQQDKSGLPNDRFSAERPEGSISTLTIQRTEQRDSAMYRCASSLLTGTSGGPSADTQYFGPGTRLTVL.

This clonotype was counted many times. This chain links TRBV20-1 with TRBJ2-7, with no clear D. CDR1 is DFQATT, CDR2 SNEGSKA, per germline (reference sequence). The CDR3 consists of 12 residues. V was clipped by 5 bases and J by 2 bases, with 10 bases between them. CDR3 protein: CSAGVGPYEQYF. Written as DNA, the CDR3 is TGCAGTGCTGGGGTGGGCCCCTACGAGCAGTACTTC.

This clonotype was observed at least ten times. The CDR3 loop is CASSFAHGGAFF. CDR3 nucleotide sequence: TGTGCCAGCAGCTTTGCTCATGGGGGAGCTTTCTTT. The chain employs TRBV12-3 or TRBV12-4 and TRBJ1-1; a possible D gene is TRBD1 (5 bases). The CDR3 contains 12 residues. Trimming left V 6 bases short and J 10 bases short, with 15 bases between.

There are many counts of this clonotype. The chain links TRBV11-2 to TRBJ2-7; no definite D call. V was pared by 3 bases and J by 6 bases, with 15 bases between. The CDR3 covers 14 residues. Germline V gene lookup returns CDR1 SGHAT and CDR2 FQNNGV. As DNA, the CDR3 is TGTGCCAGCAGCTTGCAGCTTTCTGGGCTCGAGCAGTACTTC. Protein product: CASSLQLSGLEQYF.

This clonotype appeared many times. This could be a read error, since a much larger clone is one nucleotide away. V usage is TRBV5-1 and J usage is TRBJ2-3, with D uncertain. Trimming stripped 0 bases from V and 1 base from J, with 6 bases between. Germline CDR1 is SGHRS and CDR2 is YFSETQ. This CDR3 is built from 14 residues. DNA for the CDR3: TGCGCCAGCAGCTTGGCCCAACGCACAGATACGCAGTATTTT. Its translation is CASSLAQRTDTQYF. Full variable domain (outside the CDR3, taken from reference TRBV5-1 and TRBJ2-3): KAGVTQTPRYLIKTRGQQVTLSCSPISGHRSVSWYQQTPGQGLQFLFEYFSETQRNKGNFPGRFSGRQFSNSRSEMNVSTLELGDSALYLCASSLAQRTDTQYFGPGTRLTVL.

This rearrangement joins TRBV12-3 or TRBV12-4 to TRBJ1-4; D gene uncertain. There are 11 residues in the CDR3. Deletions cut 4 bases from V and 6 bases from J, with 3 bases between. The DNA of the CDR3 is TGTGCCAGCAGTTGGGATGAAAAACTGTTTTTT. This sequence encodes CASSWDEKLFF.

This clonotype has ten or more counts. V is TRBV9 and J is TRBJ2-7, with 9 nucleotides matching TRBD2. Per the germline V gene, CDR1 is SGDLS and CDR2 is YYNGEE. Trimming cost V 4 bases and J 3 bases; bases outside gene matches: 11. The CDR3 is 16 residues long. CDR3 sequence reads: CASSPRGVAGDYEQYF. The CDR3 coding sequence is TGTGCCAGCAGCCCCCGAGGAGTAGCGGGGGACTACGAGCAGTACTTC.

This clonotype is medium-sized. This sequence joins TRBV20-1 and TRBJ1-2; 9 nucleotides line up with TRBD1. The V gene's germline CDR1 is DFQATT and CDR2 SNEGSKA (reference sequence). The CDR3 consists of 15 residues. V trimming: 2 bases; J trimming: 3 bases; junction bases outside the gene matches: 7. The CDR3 loop is CSARSWRQGDYGYTF. The CDR3, as DNA: TGCAGTGCTAGAAGTTGGAGACAGGGGGACTATGGCTACACCTTC.

This clonotype was seen many times. The chain joins TRBV4-1 to TRBJ1-4, with D tentatively TRBD1 (5 bases). The CDR3 totals 19 residues. Trimming took 0 bases from V and 5 from J, leaving 22 bases between them. Germline V gene sequence: CDR1 MGHRA, CDR2 YSYEKL. In DNA, the CDR3 is TGCGCCAGCAGCCAAGATCTGGGGGGAGTTAGTGTGGCGAATGAAAAACTGTTTTTT. Encoded protein: CASSQDLGGVSVANEKLFF.

V and J are TRBV5-3 and TRBJ1-1, with D unresolved. TRBV5-3 is marked as an open reading frame, function uncertain. The CDR3 totals 12 residues. Trimming shortened V by 0 bases and J by 6 bases, and 6 bases separated the two germline ends. The CDR3 nucleotides are TGTGCCAGAAGCTTGGGGGCCGCTGAAGCTTTCTTT. Encoded protein: CARSLGAAEAFF.

This clonotype came up once. The junction differs from germline at one of its ends, possibly a read error. In nucleotides, the CDR3 is TGTGCCAGCAGTACCCAGGGGACCACCTACGCGCAGTACTTC. This sequence encodes CASSTQGTTYAQYF. This sequence joins TRBV6-6 and TRBJ2-7; tentatively, D is TRBD1 (6 bases). This CDR3 region has 14 residues. Germline assignment: CDR1 MNHNY and CDR2 SVGAGI (reference sequence).

This clonotype came up many times. At one end, the junction sequence differs from germline, possibly due to a read error. This sequence joins TRBV20-1 and TRBJ1-5; the match to TRBD1 covers 10 bases. Germline CDR1 and CDR2: DFQATT and SNEGSKA (reference sequence). The CDR3 contains 14 residues. The CDR3 nucleotides read TGCAGTGCTAGAGGGGACAGGGGCCAGAGGCCCCAGAATTTT. Protein product: CSARGDRGQRPQNF.

This clonotype occurred many times. V and J are TRBV27 and TRBJ1-2, with unresolved D. CDR3 length equals 14 residues. V dropped 4 bases and J dropped 8 bases, with 17 bases sitting between them. Germline lookup yields CDR1 MNHEY and CDR2 SMNVEV (reference sequence). CDR3 nucleotide sequence: TGTGCCAGCAGTTCACGCAGTGGGGTTCGAGGCTACACCTTC. Translating gives CASSSRSGVRGYTF.

This clonotype was seen at least ten times. The V gene is TRBV7-9, the J gene TRBJ2-7; TRBD1 might be the D (5 bases). Between the trimmed V and J ends, which lost 4 bases and 0 bases, there was a span of 16 bases. Germline loops: CDR1 SEHNR, CDR2 FQNEAQ (reference sequence). CDR3 length equals 16 residues. This chain's CDR3 is CASSSATAPSSYEQYF. The CDR3 bases are TGTGCCAGCAGCTCAGCGACAGCCCCGAGCTCCTACGAGCAGTACTTC.

This clonotype was recorded at least ten times. The chain recombines TRBV20-1 with TRBJ2-4; D gene unclear. Trimming took off 2 bases at V and 8 bases at J, with 13 bases between the two ends. The CDR3 extends over 13 amino acids. From germline, CDR1 is DFQATT and CDR2 SNEGSKA (reference sequence). The DNA for the CDR3 is TGCAGTGCTAGAAGACAAAGTAGGGACATTCAGTACTTC. Amino acids: CSARRQSRDIQYF.

J is TRBJ2-1 and V is TRBV20-1, with 8 bases aligning to TRBD1. J was trimmed by 5 bases and V by 2 bases; bases with no gene match: 8. This CDR3 is built from 15 residues. Germline values: CDR1 DFQATT, CDR2 SNEGSKA (reference sequence). CDR3 residues: CSARRSGQGHNEQFF. Written as DNA, the CDR3 is TGCAGTGCTAGAAGGTCTGGACAGGGTCACAATGAGCAGTTCTTC.

Judged by abundance, this clonotype is medium-sized. The rearrangement uses TRBV29-1 and TRBJ1-1; tentatively, D is TRBD1 (5 bases). CDR3 length equals 10 residues. CDR1 and CDR2 (germline): SQVTM, ANQGSEA. Trimming shortened V by 4 bases and J by 7 bases, and 7 bases separated the two germline ends. In DNA, the CDR3 is TGCAGCGTTGCGGACATTGAAGCTTTCTTT. Amino acids: CSVADIEAFF.

This clonotype was picked up many times. The chain combines TRBV20-1 with TRBJ2-1; D uncertain. V lost 1 base, J lost 4 bases, and 5 bases lay in between. The CDR3 is 12 amino acids. CDR1 is DFQATT, CDR2 SNEGSKA, per germline (reference sequence). This CDR3 is CSARVRYNEQFF. The CDR3, as DNA: TGCAGTGCTAGAGTTAGATACAATGAGCAGTTCTTC.

This clonotype was seen repeatedly, ten times or more. The rearrangement joins TRBV9 to TRBJ2-7, with a weak D call TRBD1 (5 bases). V was clipped by 6 bases and J by 4 bases, with 17 bases between them. Germline V CDR1 and CDR2: SGDLS, YYNGEE. The CDR3 length is 14 residues. The CDR3 sequence is CASTPGADWYEQYF. In DNA, the CDR3 is TGTGCCAGCACCCCTGGGGCGGATTGGTACGAGCAGTACTTC.

At least ten counts were recorded for this clonotype. This chain joins TRBV7-3 and TRBJ2-1; 10 positions agree with TRBD2. The junction had 8 bases not matched to a gene; V was cut back by 0 bases and J by 6 bases. This CDR3 has 17 residues. Germline CDR1 and CDR2: SGHTA and FQGTGA. CDR3 in DNA: TGTGCCAGCAGCTTAACCGTATTAGCGGGGGGACCCAATGAGCAGTTCTTC. Translating gives CASSLTVLAGGPNEQFF.

This clonotype was detected many times. At one boundary the junction diverges from the germline segment, which might be a read error. The chain carries TRBV27 and TRBJ1-6; unclear D gene. The germline CDR1 and CDR2 sequences are MNHEY and SMNVEV (reference sequence). This CDR3 contains 12 residues. The CDR3 is CASSLLGSPLNF. The DNA of the CDR3 is TGTGCCAGCAGTTTGTTGGGGTCACCCCTCAACTTT.

This clonotype was recorded many times. J is TRBJ1-1 and V is TRBV6-5; D unresolved. V was cut by 5 bases and J by 6 bases, with 13 bases left in between. This CDR3 spans 13 amino acids. Germline CDR1 reads MNHEY; CDR2 reads SVGAGI. CDR3 nucleotide sequence: TGTGCCAGCAGTACCCGATTTAACGCTGAAGCTTTCTTT. It encodes CASSTRFNAEAFF.

This clonotype was detected ten times or more. The chain uses TRBV11-2 and TRBJ1-1; a possible D gene is TRBD1 (6 bases). Germline lookup yields CDR1 SGHAT and CDR2 FQNNGV. The CDR3 loop spans 15 amino acids. Trimming cost V 5 bases and J 1 base, with 14 bases left between them. The CDR3 DNA sequence: TGTGCCAGCAGCCCGCTCCGGGGGGCGAACACTGAAGCTTTCTTT. It yields the protein CASSPLRGANTEAFF.

This clonotype was seen many times. The chain uses TRBV7-3 and TRBJ2-1, with D perhaps TRBD1 or TRBD2 (5 bases each). Germline V lookup: CDR1 SGHTA, CDR2 FQGTGA. Deletions cut 5 bases from V and 1 base from J, with 6 bases between. The CDR3 contains 13 residues. CDR3 amino acids: CASSGGSYNEQFF. CDR3 sequence (DNA): TGTGCCAGCAGCGGGGGATCCTACAATGAGCAGTTCTTC. The entire variable domain, with the rest obtained from reference TRBV7-3 and TRBJ2-1, is as follows: GAGVSQTPSNKVTEKGKYVELRCDPISGHTALYWYRQSLGQGPEFLIYFQGTGAADDSGLPNDRFFAVRPEGSVSTLKIQRTERGDSAVYLCASSGGSYNEQFFGPGTRLTVL.

This clonotype was counted ten times or more. The gene calls are TRBV5-1 and TRBJ2-3; TRBD2 matches 10 bases. CDR1 and CDR2 from the germline V gene are SGHRS and YFSETQ. This CDR3 has 16 amino acids. The ends lost 0 bases at V and 4 bases at J; junction bases unmatched: 5. The CDR3, as DNA: TGCGCCAGCAGCTTGGCGGTAGCGGGAGGCGCAGATACGCAGTATTTT. Encoded protein: CASSLAVAGGADTQYF.

The genes are TRBV7-2 and TRBJ2-3; the D is unclear. The CDR3 loop spans 15 amino acids. The V end was cut by 0 bases, the J end by 1 base, with 8 bases between. The germline V gene has CDR1 SGHTA and CDR2 FQGNSA. CDR3 DNA: TGTGCCAGCAGCTTAGCAACTGGCGGCACAGATACGCAGTATTTT. The encoded protein is CASSLATGGTDTQYF. The variable domain in full, completed from reference TRBV7-2 and TRBJ2-3, reads GAGVSQSPSNKVTEKGKDVELRCDPISGHTALYWYRQSLGQGLEFLIYFQGNSAPDKSGLPSDRFSAERTGGSVSTLTIQRTQQEDSAVYLCASSLATGGTDTQYFGPGTRLTVL.

This clonotype was seen many times. The chain combines TRBV24-1 with TRBJ2-7; no reliable D call. The CDR3 covers 11 residues. V gave up 2 bases and J gave up 4 bases, with 2 bases separating them. CDR1 and CDR2 (germline): KGHDR, SFDVKD. CDR3 in DNA: TGTGCCACCAGTGATTCTTACGAGCAGTACTTC. Amino acid sequence: CATSDSYEQYF.

With regard to this clonotype: One base away lies a much larger clone, so this may be a sequencing read error. This chain links TRBV7-3 with TRBJ1-1; D may be TRBD1 (6 bases). The CDR3 consists of 18 residues. The V gene's germline CDR1 is SGHTA and CDR2 FQGTGA. Trimming left V 0 bases short and J 2 bases short, with 19 bases between. CDR3 sequence reads: CASSLTGGRVGTNTEAFF. CDR3 nucleotides: TGTGCCAGCAGCTTAACGGGGGGCAGGGTTGGTACTAACACTGAAGCTTTCTTT. Drawing the rest from reference TRBV7-3 and TRBJ1-1, the complete variable domain is GAGVSQTPSNKVTEKGKYVELRCDPISGHTALYWYRQSLGQGPEFLIYFQGTGAADDSGLPNDRFFAVRPEGSVSTLKIQRTERGDSAVYLCASSLTGGRVGTNTEAFFGQGTRLTVV.

This clonotype was counted at least ten times. This rearrangement joins TRBV3-1 to TRBJ1-1; D is undetermined. Trimming stripped 2 bases from V and 1 base from J, with 8 bases between. Germline CDR1 and CDR2: LGHDT and YNNKEL (reference sequence). The CDR3 spans 14 residues. The CDR3 loop is CASSQLGSNTEAFF. CDR3 DNA sequence: TGTGCCAGCAGCCAACTGGGCTCGAACACTGAAGCTTTCTTT.